This TCR beta chain came from a study of radiotherapy plus CTLA-4 blockade in lung cancer. Overall study context: Objective responses were seen in 15% to 20% of patients, disease control in approximately 30%.

Repertoires were generated with immunoSEQ multiplex PCR, while TCRdb's copy carries only in-frame clones and drops some. The data show some 30,000 clones, with less than 85% seen just once and about 7.7% held by the top ten. As for this clone: Its target is not known.

Findings and limits, study-wide: Radiotherapy with ipilimumab was followed by blood expansion of tumor-derived clones. Early shifts in blood T cell clones, with interferon-beta, reportedly predicted response best.

Those with chemo-refractory metastatic non-small-cell lung cancer were treated with focal radiation combined with CTLA-4 blockade using ipilimumab. Germline V gives CDR1 ENHRY, CDR2 SYGVKD. The length of the CDR3 is 14 residues. V was pared by 5 bases and J by 6 bases, with 14 bases between. Sequencing was performed on peripheral blood, taken from a patient treated with radiotherapy plus ipilimumab. The V gene is TRBV10-3, the J gene TRBJ1-5; D is possibly TRBD1 (5 bases). This receptor was taken from a human donor with non-small cell lung cancer who had stable disease on radiotherapy plus ipilimumab. The CDR3, as DNA: TGTGCCATCAGTCTAGGGGATCGGGGTCAGCCCCAGCATTTT. Translated: CAISLGDRGQPQHF.